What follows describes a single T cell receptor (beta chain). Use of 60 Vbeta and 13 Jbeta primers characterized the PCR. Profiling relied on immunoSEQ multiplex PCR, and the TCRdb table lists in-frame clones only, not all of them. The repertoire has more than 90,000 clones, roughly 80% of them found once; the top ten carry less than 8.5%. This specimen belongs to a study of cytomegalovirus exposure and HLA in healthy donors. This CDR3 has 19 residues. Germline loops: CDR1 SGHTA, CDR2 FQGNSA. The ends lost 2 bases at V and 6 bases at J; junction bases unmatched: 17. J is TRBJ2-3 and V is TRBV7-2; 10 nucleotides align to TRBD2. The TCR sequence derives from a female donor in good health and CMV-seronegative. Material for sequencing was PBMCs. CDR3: CASSLITSGNLRWTDTQYF. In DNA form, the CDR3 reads TGTGCCAGCAGCTTAATTACTAGCGGGAACCTTCGCTGGACGGATACGCAGTATTTT.